This T cell receptor (beta chain) was recorded in a study of T cell responses to AZD1222 COVID-19 vaccine. The assay was immunoSEQ multiplex PCR, and TCRdb's table has in-frame clones only and misses some. This sample has about 80,000 clones, with 70% to 90% found just once. Study-level findings and limits: None of the repertoires were sampled until the peak T cell response had passed. Among the donors, most were white British and more were female, and clonal diversity was possibly underestimated.

Trimming cost V 3 bases and J 4 bases, with 6 bases left between them. The CDR3 consists of 13 residues. Germline CDR1 MNHNS, CDR2 SASEGT. On this clone itself: What it binds is not known.

This chain connects TRBV6-1 to TRBJ2-2, with D unclear. The clonotype originates from an adult who received the AZD1222 COVID-19 vaccine. The input for sequencing was peripheral blood, taken 28 days after the second AZD1222 dose. CDR3 protein: CASSDRFTGELFF. In DNA, the CDR3 is TGTGCCAGCAGTGATCGGTTCACCGGGGAGCTGTTTTTT.